This TCR beta chain was captured in a study of PD-1 blockade in classical Hodgkin lymphoma. Study at large: Patients were given intravenous nivolumab, 3 mg/kg, every 2 weeks. Study-wide results and limits: The CD4+ diversity rise by C4D1 was clearest in complete responders. With respect to the repertoire differences, their causes, possibly disease activity or prior therapy, remain undefined.

Generated by immunoSEQ multiplex PCR, the TCRdb table keeps only in-frame clones and is missing some. The table lists more than 140,000 clones, approximately 72% of them singletons. Germline CDR1 and CDR2: MNHNY and SVGAGI (reference sequence). Deletions cut 2 bases from V and 8 bases from J, with 7 bases between. The CDR3 sequence is 13 residues long. After autologous stem cell transplantation all patients relapsed, and prior brentuximab vedotin exposure differed between cohorts. A note on this clone: Its antigen is as yet unknown.

The chain combines TRBV6-6 with TRBJ1-6; D may be TRBD1 (5 bases). The sample consisted of peripheral blood mononuclear cells (PBMCs), taken before the second cycle of nivolumab. This sequence was found in a human donor with classical Hodgkin lymphoma. The CDR3 DNA follows: TGTGCCAGCAGTTACGGAGGGGATTCACCCCTCCACTTT. Residues: CASSYGGDSPLHF.